The 8 T cell receptor beta chains below all came from one sample that was sequenced in a study of T cell changes during pregnancy in multiple sclerosis. The table came from immunoSEQ multiplex PCR; TCRdb's copy has only in-frame clones and leaves some out. In the table there are approximately 40,000 clones, about 90% of which are singletons. Source: CD4+ T cells from peripheral blood mononuclear cells, taken before pregnancy. The receptors come from a female donor with multiple sclerosis, enrolled in a pregnancy study.

This chain joins TRBV2 and TRBJ1-1; TRBD1 matches 11 bases. Trimming cost V 6 bases and J 1 base; bases outside gene matches: 4. CDR3 length: 15 amino acids. The germline V gene has CDR1 SNHLY and CDR2 FYNNEI. The CDR3 loop is CASRRTGGGNTEAFF. The CDR3, as DNA: TGTGCCAGCAGGAGGACAGGGGGCGGGAACACTGAAGCTTTCTTT.

The table lists this clone with a count of one. V gene TRBV2 combines with J gene TRBJ1-2; TRBD1 matches at 10 bases. The V gene's germline CDR1 is SNHLY and CDR2 FYNNEI. The trim removed 6 bases at V and 4 bases at J, leaving 5 bases unmatched. The CDR3 runs 14 residues. The CDR3 DNA reads as TGTGCCAGCAGGGGGACAGGGGATGGCTATGGCTACACCTTC. It specifies CASRGTGDGYGYTF.

The chain has TRBV10-3 and TRBJ2-7; 10 bases align to TRBD2. The junction had 5 bases not matched to a gene; V was cut back by 6 bases and J by 12 bases. The germline gives CDR1 ENHRY, CDR2 SYGVKD. The CDR3 length is 11 residues. The CDR3: CAISGTSEAYF. In nucleotides, the CDR3 is TGTGCCATCAGCGGGACTAGCGAAGCGTACTTC.

V usage is TRBV19 and J usage is TRBJ1-2; D is ambiguous. V gave up 3 bases and J gave up 2 bases, with 10 bases separating them. This CDR3 is built from 14 residues. The germline V gene has CDR1 LNHDA and CDR2 SQIVND (reference sequence). The DNA of the CDR3 is TGTGCCAGTAGTATTAGAGGGCGGAACTATGGCTACACCTTC. Amino acid sequence: CASSIRGRNYGYTF.

The chain employs TRBV7-9 and TRBJ2-2; D is possibly TRBD1 (5 bases). The germline gives CDR1 SEHNR, CDR2 FQNEAQ (reference sequence). V lost 5 bases and J lost 4, with 14 bases in between. The CDR3 is made up of 15 amino acids. CDR3 region: CASSKTGAVTGELFF. The CDR3 nucleotides read TGTGCCAGCAGCAAAACTGGGGCAGTCACCGGGGAGCTGTTTTTT. Supplemented by reference TRBV7-9 and TRBJ2-2, the full variable domain reads DTGVSQNPRHKITKRGQNVTFRCDPISEHNRLYWYRQTLGQGPEFLTYFQNEAQLEKSRLLSDRFSAERPKGSFSTLEIQRTEQGDSAMYLCASSKTGAVTGELFFGEGSRLTVL.

This chain links TRBV28 with TRBJ2-2, with 7 bases identical to TRBD1. Germline V gives CDR1 MDHEN, CDR2 SYDVKM. V shed 6 bases, J shed 2 bases, and the junction held 9 bases outside the gene matches. The CDR3 length is 16 residues. CDR3 region: CASRETGSSNTGELFF. DNA for the CDR3: TGTGCCAGCAGGGAGACAGGGAGTTCCAACACCGGGGAGCTGTTTTTT.

The chain joins TRBV7-8 to TRBJ1-6; no firm D call. Germline V gene sequence: CDR1 SGHVS, CDR2 FQNEAQ. CDR3 length equals 15 residues. Trimming pared 2 bases from V and 7 bases from J, leaving 12 bases between. DNA for the CDR3: TGTGCCAGCAGCTTAATCACGGAGGAAAATTCACCCCTCCACTTT. This gives the protein CASSLITEENSPLHF.

The table lists this clone with a few counts. The rearrangement uses TRBV7-2 and TRBJ2-7; possible D gene TRBD1, 6 bases. In germline, CDR1 is SGHTA, CDR2 FQGNSA. Trimming removed 5 bases from V and 0 bases from J, with 14 bases in between. The CDR3 loop spans 15 amino acids. Written as DNA, the CDR3 is TGTGCCAGCAGCCTTTACAGGGCAGGCTCCTACGAGCAGTACTTC. This gives the protein CASSLYRAGSYEQYF.